The rows below give T cell receptor beta chains drawn from one sample of a study of T cell changes during pregnancy in multiple sclerosis. TCRdb's table, derived via immunoSEQ multiplex PCR, lists solely in-frame clones and lacks some. Here the sample spans over 40,000 clones, 85% to 95% being singletons. The sequencing here drew on CD4+ T cells from peripheral blood mononuclear cells, taken in the second trimester of pregnancy. These receptor sequences come from a female donor with multiple sclerosis, enrolled in a pregnancy study. CDR3s include the opening cysteine and the closing phenylalanine or tryptophan. Fields, in order: CDR3 protein, CDR3 DNA, D gene, V gene, clone size, J gene. A D gene is named only where the DNA matches it firmly. For some rows the clone size is stated as once, few or many, or as a class when expanded; others skip it.

CDR3 protein: CASSRQQGASEKLFF; CDR3 DNA: TGCGCCAGCAGCCGCCAACAGGGGGCTTCTGAAAAACTGTTTTTT; D gene: TRBD1; V gene: TRBV4-1; clone size: NA; J gene: TRBJ1-4
CDR3 protein: CASSQGTGRERQETQYF; CDR3 DNA: TGCGCCAGCAGCCAGGGGACAGGTAGGGAGAGGCAAGAGACCCAGTACTTC; D gene: TRBD1; V gene: TRBV4-1; clone size: NA; J gene: TRBJ2-5
CDR3 protein: CASSYGTGAFF; CDR3 DNA: TGTGCCAGCAGTTACGGGACAGGGGCTTTCTTT; D gene: TRBD1; V gene: TRBV6-5; clone size: few; J gene: TRBJ1-1
CDR3 protein: CASSLAGAGGSYEQYF; CDR3 DNA: TGTGCCAGCAGCTTAGCGGGGGCGGGGGGATCCTACGAGCAGTACTTC; D gene: TRBD2; V gene: TRBV7-6; clone size: NA; J gene: TRBJ2-7
CDR3 protein: CASSQPERGAGYEQYF; CDR3 DNA: TGCGCCAGCAGCCAACCGGAGCGGGGGGCCGGATACGAGCAGTACTTC; D gene: TRBD2; V gene: TRBV4-1; clone size: NA; J gene: TRBJ2-7
CDR3 protein: CASRQGTGRAEAFF; CDR3 DNA: TGTGCCAGCAGACAAGGGACAGGGAGGGCTGAAGCTTTCTTT; D gene: TRBD1; V gene: TRBV6-1; clone size: NA; J gene: TRBJ1-1
CDR3 protein: CASGRGTRSADTQYF; CDR3 DNA: TGTGCCAGCGGCAGGGGGACTAGGTCTGCCGATACGCAGTATTTT; D gene: NA; V gene: TRBV5-6; clone size: NA; J gene: TRBJ2-3
CDR3 protein: CASSEARVRPEAFF; CDR3 DNA: TGTGCCAGCAGTGAAGCGCGGGTTCGTCCTGAAGCTTTCTTT; D gene: NA; V gene: TRBV2; clone size: NA; J gene: TRBJ1-1
CDR3 protein: CASGTTVNTEAFF; CDR3 DNA: TGTGCCAGCGGGACTACAGTGAACACTGAAGCTTTCTTT; D gene: NA; V gene: TRBV13; clone size: NA; J gene: TRBJ1-1
CDR3 protein: CASSETVNYGYTF; CDR3 DNA: TGTGCCAGCAGCGAGACAGTGAACTATGGCTACACCTTC; D gene: NA; V gene: TRBV9; clone size: once; J gene: TRBJ1-2
CDR3 protein: CASTSLARFDEQFF; CDR3 DNA: TGTGCCAGCACCTCCCTAGCCAGGTTTGATGAGCAGTTCTTC; D gene: NA; V gene: TRBV6-5; clone size: few; J gene: TRBJ2-1
CDR3 protein: CASSARDRVQAANYGYTF; CDR3 DNA: TGTGCCAGCAGCGCCCGGGACAGGGTACAAGCGGCTAACTATGGCTACACCTTC; D gene: TRBD1; V gene: TRBV11-1; clone size: NA; J gene: TRBJ1-2
CDR3 protein: CASSLFPPGGNYGYTF; CDR3 DNA: TGTGCCAGCAGCTTATTCCCGCCAGGTGGGAACTATGGCTACACCTTC; D gene: NA; V gene: TRBV7-9; clone size: NA; J gene: TRBJ1-2